In this sample, the clone carrying this T cell receptor (beta chain) turned up a few times. The antigen remains unidentified. Unmatched junction bases numbered 4, after V lost 4 bases and J lost 3 bases. The germline V gene encodes CDR1 SEHNR and CDR2 FQNEAQ (reference sequence). The CDR3 sequence is 15 residues long. Cultured CD4+ T cell DNA underwent sequencing with the Oncomine TCR Beta short-read assay. TCRdb redid the calling of the PCR reads with MiXCR, one entry per CDR3 protein. The sample carries fewer than 15,000 distinct CDR3 sequences, roughly half recorded once. These data belong to a study of vaccination and CD4 T cells after COVID-19. Turning to the study itself: In the convalescent cohort, there were six males and four females, two of them Hispanic.

The study, taken as a whole, reports: Detection of a median about 85% of reactive clones in convalescent patients was confined to the period after vaccination.

Regarding treatment: 10-day PBMC culture with coronavirus spike peptide pools or control peptides (ViraFEST assay). The clonotype was recovered from a human donor who had recovered from COVID-19. Specimen: CD4+ T cells from blood, cultured in vitro. The genes are TRBV7-9 and TRBJ1-2, with 11 bases that match TRBD1. CDR3 coding DNA: TGTGCCAGCAGCTCCCCGGGACAGGGGGACTATGGCTACACCTTC. Protein: CASSSPGQGDYGYTF.